What follows is one T cell receptor (beta chain) and its context. Authors' analysis steps: Amplification with reference gene primers provided the estimates of nucleated cell counts. The table came from immunoSEQ multiplex PCR; TCRdb's copy has only in-frame clones and leaves some out. V, J and clone size reflect that table, while D and trimming were determined from the DNA. The table shows about 210,000 clones, with about nine tenths occurring only once. The data belong to a study of blood T cell repertoires in COVID-19. Study details: Acute and convalescent COVID-19 specimens originated in the United States, Italy and Spain. PBMCs, B-cell-depleted T cells, or T cells were the source of the cDNA or gDNA that made up the material.

Material for sequencing was peripheral blood. The receptor comes from a man aged 40-55 years with acute or convalescent COVID-19.

The CDR3 reads CASSLAGAGTIYF. The DNA for the CDR3 is TGTGCCAGCAGTTTGGCAGGGGCCGGGACCATATATTTT. This sequence joins TRBV27 and TRBJ1-3; maybe TRBD1 (6 bases). The germline gives CDR1 MNHEY, CDR2 SMNVEV (reference sequence). Trimming left V 3 bases short and J 10 bases short, with 13 bases between. CDR3 length equals 13 residues.